Listed below are T cell receptor beta chains from one sample, sequenced in a study of technical replicates of blood from a handful of donors. The protocol was immunoSEQ multiplex PCR, while the TCRdb copy is restricted to in-frame clones and leaves out a portion. Found here are 75,000 to 90,000 clones, 93% of them singletons; the top ten hold roughly 0.23%. The sample taken for sequencing was T cells isolated from PBMCs. The source is a human donor in good health. Both conserved end residues are trimmed from each CDR3. Each record gives: CDR3 protein, V gene, J gene.

ASSPGGLRGYT	TRBV28	TRBJ1-2
ASSPGTTSTGELF	TRBV6-4	TRBJ2-2
ASSPRMPPRSEAGNTIY	TRBV18	TRBJ1-3
ASSVGGSSYNSPLH	TRBV9	TRBJ1-6
ASSQVNRPGDTYEQY	TRBV14	TRBJ2-7
ASSPDRGSGNTIY	TRBV9	TRBJ1-3
ASSPREDRGQNEQF	TRBV21-1	TRBJ2-1
ASSLSRGPTEAF	TRBV7-8	TRBJ1-1
AYYRGGNNNEQF	TRBV30	TRBJ2-1
ASSPQGTEAF	TRBV5-1	TRBJ1-1
ASSPWDSKAGSYEQY	TRBV5-1	TRBJ2-7
ASAPLGDREGYT	TRBV27	TRBJ1-2
ASSFWLAGGRETQY	TRBV7-9	TRBJ2-5
ASRTSGGANYGYT	TRBV28	TRBJ1-2
ASSYSGSGNTGELF	TRBV6-5	TRBJ2-2
ASSYRRQGLNEKLF	TRBV6-6	TRBJ1-4
ASSYGTSGINEQF	TRBV7-8	TRBJ2-1
ASTLAGESGELF	TRBV25-1	TRBJ2-2
ASRLAGASYNEQF	TRBV5-6	TRBJ2-1
ASSRRGGNTEAF	TRBV25-1	TRBJ1-1
ASSPRSDSPRDYGYT	TRBV4-2	TRBJ1-2
ASSPLDRAGDAF	TRBV18	TRBJ1-1
ASRLAGALTNTGELF	TRBV7-9	TRBJ2-2
ASSRPRDGYT	TRBV2	TRBJ1-2
ASSGLFTSGSYEQY	TRBV19	TRBJ2-7
ANSFEPYSGANVLT	TRBV2	TRBJ2-6
ASSLTTGHTGELF	TRBV6-1	TRBJ2-2
ASSRLDSFFEAF	TRBV19	TRBJ1-1
ASSVSAGENTEAF	TRBV9	TRBJ1-1
ASSLRRRFRRYQPQH	TRBV28	TRBJ1-5
ASSLDRAGNTIY	TRBV6-1	TRBJ1-3
ASSHWTSGNSYEQY	TRBV11-3	TRBJ2-7